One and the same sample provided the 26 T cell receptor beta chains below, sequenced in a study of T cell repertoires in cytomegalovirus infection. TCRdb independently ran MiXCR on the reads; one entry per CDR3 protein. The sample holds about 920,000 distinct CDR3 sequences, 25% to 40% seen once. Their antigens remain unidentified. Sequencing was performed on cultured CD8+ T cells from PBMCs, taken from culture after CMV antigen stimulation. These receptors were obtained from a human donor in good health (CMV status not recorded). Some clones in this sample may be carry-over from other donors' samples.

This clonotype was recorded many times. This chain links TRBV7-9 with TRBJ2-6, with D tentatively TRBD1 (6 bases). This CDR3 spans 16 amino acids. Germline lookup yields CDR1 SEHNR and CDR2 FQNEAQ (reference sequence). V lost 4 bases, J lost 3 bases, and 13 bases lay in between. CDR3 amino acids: CASSYGQPDGANVLTF. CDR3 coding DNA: TGTGCCAGCAGCTACGGACAGCCCGATGGGGCCAACGTCCTGACTTTC.

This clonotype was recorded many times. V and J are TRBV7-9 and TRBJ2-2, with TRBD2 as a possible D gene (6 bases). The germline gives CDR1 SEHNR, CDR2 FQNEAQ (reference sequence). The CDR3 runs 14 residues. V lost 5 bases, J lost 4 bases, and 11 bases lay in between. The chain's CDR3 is CASSPGVTTGELFF. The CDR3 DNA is TGTGCCAGCAGCCCGGGGGTCACCACCGGGGAGCTGTTTTTT.

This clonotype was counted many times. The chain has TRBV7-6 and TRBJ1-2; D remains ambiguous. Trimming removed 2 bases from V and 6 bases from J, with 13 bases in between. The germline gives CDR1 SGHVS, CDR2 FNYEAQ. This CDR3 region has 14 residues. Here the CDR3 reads CASSLSQAPDGYTF. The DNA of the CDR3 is TGTGCCAGCAGCTTATCCCAGGCTCCGGATGGCTACACCTTC. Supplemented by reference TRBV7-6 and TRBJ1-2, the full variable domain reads GAGVSQSPRYKVTKRGQDVALRCDPISGHVSLYWYRQALGQGPEFLTYFNYEAQQDKSGLPNDRFSAERPEGSISTLTIQRTEQRDSAMYRCASSLSQAPDGYTFGSGTRLTVV.

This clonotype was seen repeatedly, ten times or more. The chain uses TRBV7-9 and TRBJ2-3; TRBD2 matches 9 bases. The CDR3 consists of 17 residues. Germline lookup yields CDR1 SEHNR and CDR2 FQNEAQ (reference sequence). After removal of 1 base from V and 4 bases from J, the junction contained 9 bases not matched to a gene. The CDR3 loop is CASSLVRRGGRADTQYF. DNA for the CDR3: TGTGCCAGCAGCTTAGTCCGGCGGGGGGGCCGTGCAGATACGCAGTATTTT.

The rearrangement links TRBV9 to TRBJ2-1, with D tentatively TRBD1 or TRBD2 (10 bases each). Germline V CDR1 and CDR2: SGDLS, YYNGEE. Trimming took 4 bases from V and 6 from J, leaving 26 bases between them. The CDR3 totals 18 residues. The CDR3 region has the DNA TGTGCCAGCAGCCTCAGCGGGGGGGCAGGGACAGGGGCCAATGAGCAGTTCTTC. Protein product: CASSLSGGAGTGANEQFF.

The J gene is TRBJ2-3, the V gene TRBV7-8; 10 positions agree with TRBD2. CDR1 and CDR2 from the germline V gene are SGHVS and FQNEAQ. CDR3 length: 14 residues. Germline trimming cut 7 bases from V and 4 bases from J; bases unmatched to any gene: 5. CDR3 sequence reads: CASTPAGGADTQYF. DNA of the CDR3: TGTGCCAGCACCCCAGCGGGGGGGGCAGATACGCAGTATTTT.

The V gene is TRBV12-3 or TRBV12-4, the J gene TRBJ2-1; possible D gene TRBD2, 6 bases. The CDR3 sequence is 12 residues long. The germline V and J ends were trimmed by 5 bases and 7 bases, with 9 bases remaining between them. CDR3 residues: CASSPTRNEQFF. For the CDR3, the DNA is TGTGCCAGCAGTCCGACTAGAAATGAGCAGTTCTTC.

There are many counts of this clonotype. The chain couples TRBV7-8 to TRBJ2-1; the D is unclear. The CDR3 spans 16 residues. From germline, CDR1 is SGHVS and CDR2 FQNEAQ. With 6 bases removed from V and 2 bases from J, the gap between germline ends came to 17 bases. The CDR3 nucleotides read TGTGCCAGCAGTCCTCCTGGAGCTTTAGCCTACAATGAGCAGTTCTTC. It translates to CASSPPGALAYNEQFF.

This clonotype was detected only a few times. Here the CDR3 reads CASSAGTEIQETQYF. The DNA for the CDR3 is TGTGCCAGCAGTGCCGGGACGGAGATCCAAGAGACCCAGTACTTC. The chain employs TRBV28 and TRBJ2-5; D may correspond to TRBD1 or TRBD2 (5 bases each). The ends were cut back, 5 bases at V and 1 base at J, with 14 bases in the middle. CDR1 MDHEN and CDR2 SYDVKM come from the germline V gene. CDR3 length: 15 residues. Complete variable domain (other parts from reference TRBV28 and TRBJ2-5): DVKVTQSSRYLVKRTGEKVFLECVQDMDHENMFWYRQDPGLGLRLIYFSYDVKMKEKGDIPEGYSVSREKKERFSLILESASTNQTSMYLCASSAGTEIQETQYFGPGTRLLVL.

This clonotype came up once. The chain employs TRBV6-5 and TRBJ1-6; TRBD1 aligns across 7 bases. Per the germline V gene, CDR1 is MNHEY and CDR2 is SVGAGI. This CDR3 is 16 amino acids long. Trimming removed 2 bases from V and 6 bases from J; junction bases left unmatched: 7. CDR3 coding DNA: TGTGCCAGCAGTTACGCCCGACACAGGGGTAATTCACCCCTCCACTTT. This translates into CASSYARHRGNSPLHF.

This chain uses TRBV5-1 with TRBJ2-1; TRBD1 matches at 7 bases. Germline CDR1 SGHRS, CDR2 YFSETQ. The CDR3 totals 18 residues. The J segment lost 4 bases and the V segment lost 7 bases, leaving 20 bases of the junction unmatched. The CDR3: CASLNEDPDRDQYNEQFF. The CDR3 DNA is TGCGCCAGCCTAAACGAGGACCCCGACAGGGACCAATACAATGAGCAGTTCTTC.

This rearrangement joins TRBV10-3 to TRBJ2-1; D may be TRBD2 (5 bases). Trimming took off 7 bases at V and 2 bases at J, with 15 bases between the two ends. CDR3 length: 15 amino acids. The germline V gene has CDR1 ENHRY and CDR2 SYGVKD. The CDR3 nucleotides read TGTGCCATCACCCAAACGGGGTTTCCCTACAATGAGCAGTTCTTC. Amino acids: CAITQTGFPYNEQFF.

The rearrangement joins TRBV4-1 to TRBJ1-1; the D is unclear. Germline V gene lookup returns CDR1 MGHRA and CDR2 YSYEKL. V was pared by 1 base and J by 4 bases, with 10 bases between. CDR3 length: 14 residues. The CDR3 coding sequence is TGCGCCAGCAGCCAAGGTGCACAGATCACTGAAGCTTTCTTT. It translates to CASSQGAQITEAFF.

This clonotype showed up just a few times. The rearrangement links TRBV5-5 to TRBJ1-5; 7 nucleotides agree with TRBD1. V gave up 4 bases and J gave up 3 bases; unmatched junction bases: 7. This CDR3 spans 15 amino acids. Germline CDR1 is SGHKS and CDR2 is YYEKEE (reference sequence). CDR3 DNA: TGTGCCAGCAGCCCACGGACAGGCCCCAATCAGCCCCAGCATTTT. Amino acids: CASSPRTGPNQPQHF. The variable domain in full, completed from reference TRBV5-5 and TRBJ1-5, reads DAGVTQSPTHLIKTRGQQVTLRCSPISGHKSVSWYQQVLGQGPQFIFQYYEKEERGRGNFPDRFSARQFPNYSSELNVNALLLGDSALYLCASSPRTGPNQPQHFGDGTRLSIL.

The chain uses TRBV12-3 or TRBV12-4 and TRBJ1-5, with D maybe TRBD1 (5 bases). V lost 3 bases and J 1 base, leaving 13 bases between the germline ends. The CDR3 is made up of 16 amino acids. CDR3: CASSFWDRRSNQPQHF. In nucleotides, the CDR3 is TGTGCCAGCAGTTTTTGGGACCGGAGGAGCAATCAGCCCCAGCATTTT.

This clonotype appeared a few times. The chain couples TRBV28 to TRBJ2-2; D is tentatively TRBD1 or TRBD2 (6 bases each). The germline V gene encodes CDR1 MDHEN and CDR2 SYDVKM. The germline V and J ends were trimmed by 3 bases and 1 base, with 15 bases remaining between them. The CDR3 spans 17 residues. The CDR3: CASSFPSGGRNTGELFF. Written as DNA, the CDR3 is TGTGCCAGCAGTTTTCCTTCCGGGGGCAGGAACACCGGGGAGCTGTTTTTT.

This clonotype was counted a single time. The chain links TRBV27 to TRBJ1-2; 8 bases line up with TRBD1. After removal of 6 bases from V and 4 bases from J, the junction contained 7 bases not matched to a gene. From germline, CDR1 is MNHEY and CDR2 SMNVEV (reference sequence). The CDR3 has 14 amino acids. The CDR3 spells CASRRTGLFYGYTF. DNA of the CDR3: TGTGCCAGCAGAAGGACAGGGTTATTCTATGGCTACACCTTC.

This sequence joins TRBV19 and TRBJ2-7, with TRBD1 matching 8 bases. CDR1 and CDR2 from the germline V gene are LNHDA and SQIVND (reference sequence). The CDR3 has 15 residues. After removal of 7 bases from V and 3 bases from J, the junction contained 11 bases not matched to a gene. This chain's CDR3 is CASTAGTGSSYEQYF. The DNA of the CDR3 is TGTGCCAGTACCGCCGGGACAGGTAGTAGCTACGAGCAGTACTTC.

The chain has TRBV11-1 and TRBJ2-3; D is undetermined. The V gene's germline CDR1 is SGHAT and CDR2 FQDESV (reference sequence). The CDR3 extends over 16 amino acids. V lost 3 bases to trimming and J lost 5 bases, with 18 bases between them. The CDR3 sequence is CASSLELRDSRDTQYF. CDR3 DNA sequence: TGTGCCAGCAGCTTGGAGTTAAGAGACTCTAGAGATACGCAGTATTTT.

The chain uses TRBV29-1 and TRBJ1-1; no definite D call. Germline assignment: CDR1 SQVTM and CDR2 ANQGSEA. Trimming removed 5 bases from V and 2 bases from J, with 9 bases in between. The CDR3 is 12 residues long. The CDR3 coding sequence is TGCAGCGTTCGGCCCCCAAACACTGAAGCTTTCTTT. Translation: CSVRPPNTEAFF.

CDR3 protein: CASSYTPDENYGYTF. The CDR3 DNA reads as TGTGCCAGCAGTTACACCCCCGACGAGAACTATGGCTACACCTTC. The rearrangement links TRBV6-6 to TRBJ1-2; no clear D gene. The CDR3 is 15 residues long. Trimming removed 2 bases from V and 2 bases from J, with 12 bases in between. The germline V gene encodes CDR1 MNHNY and CDR2 SVGAGI (reference sequence).

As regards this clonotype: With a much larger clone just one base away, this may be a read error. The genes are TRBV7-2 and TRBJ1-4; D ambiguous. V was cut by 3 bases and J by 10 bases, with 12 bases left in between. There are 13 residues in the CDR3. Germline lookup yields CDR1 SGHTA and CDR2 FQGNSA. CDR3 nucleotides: TGTGCCAGCAGCTTCCGAGTGACTGGAAAACTGTTTTTT. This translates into CASSFRVTGKLFF. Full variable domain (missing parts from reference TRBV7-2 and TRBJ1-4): GAGVSQSPSNKVTEKGKDVELRCDPISGHTALYWYRQSLGQGLEFLIYFQGNSAPDKSGLPSDRFSAERTGGSVSTLTIQRTQQEDSAVYLCASSFRVTGKLFFGSGTQLSVL.

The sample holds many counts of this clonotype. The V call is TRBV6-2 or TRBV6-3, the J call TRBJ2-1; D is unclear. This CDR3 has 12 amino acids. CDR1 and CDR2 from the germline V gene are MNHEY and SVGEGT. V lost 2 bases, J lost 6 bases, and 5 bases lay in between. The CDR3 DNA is TGTGCCAGCAGTTACGGATTCAATGAGCAGTTCTTC. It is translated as CASSYGFNEQFF.

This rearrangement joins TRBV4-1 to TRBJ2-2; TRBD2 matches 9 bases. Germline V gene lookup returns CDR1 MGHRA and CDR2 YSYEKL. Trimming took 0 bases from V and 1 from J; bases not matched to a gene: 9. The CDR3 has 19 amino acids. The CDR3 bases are TGCGCCAGCAGCCAAGATTGGCTAGCGGGGATTCTGAACACCGGGGAGCTGTTTTTT. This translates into CASSQDWLAGILNTGELFF.

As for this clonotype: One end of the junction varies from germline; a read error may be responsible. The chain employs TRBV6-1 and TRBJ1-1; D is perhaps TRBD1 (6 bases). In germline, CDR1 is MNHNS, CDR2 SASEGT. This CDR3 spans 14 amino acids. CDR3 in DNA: TGTGCCAGCAGTGAGCCGGGGGCGCCGGGTGAAGTTTTCTTT. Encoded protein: CASSEPGAPGEVFF.

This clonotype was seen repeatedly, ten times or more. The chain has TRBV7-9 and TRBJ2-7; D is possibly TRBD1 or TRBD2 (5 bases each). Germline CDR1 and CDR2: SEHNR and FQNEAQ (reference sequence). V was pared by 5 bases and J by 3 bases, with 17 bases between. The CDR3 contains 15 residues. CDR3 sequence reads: CASSPRTGRGYEQYF. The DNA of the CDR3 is TGTGCCAGCAGCCCCCGTACGGGGCGCGGCTACGAGCAGTACTTC. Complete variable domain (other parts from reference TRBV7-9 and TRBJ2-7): DTGVSQNPRHKITKRGQNVTFRCDPISEHNRLYWYRQTLGQGPEFLTYFQNEAQLEKSRLLSDRFSAERPKGSFSTLEIQRTEQGDSAMYLCASSPRTGRGYEQYFGPGTRLTVT.